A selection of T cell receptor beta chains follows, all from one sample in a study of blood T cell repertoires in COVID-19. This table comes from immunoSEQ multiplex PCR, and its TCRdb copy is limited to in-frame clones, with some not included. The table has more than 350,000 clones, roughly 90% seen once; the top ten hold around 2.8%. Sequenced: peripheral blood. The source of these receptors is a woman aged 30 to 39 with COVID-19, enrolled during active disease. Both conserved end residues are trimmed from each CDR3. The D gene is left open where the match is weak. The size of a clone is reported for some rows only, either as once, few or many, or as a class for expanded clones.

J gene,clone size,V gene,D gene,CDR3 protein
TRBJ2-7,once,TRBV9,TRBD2,ASSVEVGGTYEQY
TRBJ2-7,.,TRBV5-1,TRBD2,ASSLAGVTSYEQY
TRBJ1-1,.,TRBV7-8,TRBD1,ASTLQGDTEAF
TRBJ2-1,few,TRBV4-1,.,ASSRVSNEQF
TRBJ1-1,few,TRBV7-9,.,ASSSYGGNTEAF
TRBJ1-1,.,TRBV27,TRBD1,ASRQGSRHTEAF
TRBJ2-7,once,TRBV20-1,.,SAGRGYEQY
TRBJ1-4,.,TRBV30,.,AWSVRGLSLF
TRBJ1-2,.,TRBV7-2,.,ASSQSRDLLRGYT
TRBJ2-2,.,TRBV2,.,ASSGWTPNTGELF
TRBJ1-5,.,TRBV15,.,ATSRVTGVNQPQH
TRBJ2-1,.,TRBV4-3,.,ASSPGVGSVNEQF
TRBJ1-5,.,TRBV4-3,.,ASSQTTGPYSNQPQH
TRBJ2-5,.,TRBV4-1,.,ASSQGLQETQY
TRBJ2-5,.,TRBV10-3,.,AISAPGETQY
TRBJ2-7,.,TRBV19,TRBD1,ASSLGQGGFEQY
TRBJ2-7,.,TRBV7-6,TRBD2,ASSSAGGSSYEQY
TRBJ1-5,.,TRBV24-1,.,ATSEPTRGVSNQPQH
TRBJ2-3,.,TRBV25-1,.,ASSAQEGNTQY
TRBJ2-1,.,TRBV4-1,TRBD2,ASRTSGGTYNEQF
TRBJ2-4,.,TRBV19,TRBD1,ASSMGDRGSVQY
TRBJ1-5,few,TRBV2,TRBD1,ASSLDRQGDQPQH
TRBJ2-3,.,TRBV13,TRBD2,ASSTLTSGDTDTQY
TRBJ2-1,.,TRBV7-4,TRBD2,ASSSTGTSGRNNEQF
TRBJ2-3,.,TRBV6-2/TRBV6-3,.,ASSFSSQGPDTQY
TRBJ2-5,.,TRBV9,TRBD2,ASSPGVAGGSKETQY
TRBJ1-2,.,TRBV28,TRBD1,ASSPTAGGNYGYT
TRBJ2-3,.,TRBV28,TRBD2,ASSLGTSGGEADTQY
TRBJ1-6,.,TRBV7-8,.,ASSPPDSPLH
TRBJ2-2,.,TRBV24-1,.,ATSDLGVTDTGELF
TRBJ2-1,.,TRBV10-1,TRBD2,ASSLGLAAVDEQF
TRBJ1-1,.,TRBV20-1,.,SASTYTEAF
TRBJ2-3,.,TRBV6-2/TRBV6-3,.,ASSYQGVGTDTQY
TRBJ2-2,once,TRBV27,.,ASSLLGPTNTGELF
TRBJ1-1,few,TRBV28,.,ASSFTVMNTEAF
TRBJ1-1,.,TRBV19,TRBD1,ASSVQGLNTEAF
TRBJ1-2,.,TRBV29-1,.,SVDRLGAPNYGYT
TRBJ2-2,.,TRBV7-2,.,ASTLQGNTGELF
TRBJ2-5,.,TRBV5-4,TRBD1,ASSPKGTGGETQY
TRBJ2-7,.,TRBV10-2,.,ASSMGGAGEYEQY
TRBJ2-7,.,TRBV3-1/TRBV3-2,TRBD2,ASSRPSSGGTYEQY
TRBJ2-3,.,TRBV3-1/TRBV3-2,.,ASSQIAVRRTDTQY
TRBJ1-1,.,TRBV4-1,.,ASLGGNTEAF
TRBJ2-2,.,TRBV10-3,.,AISERETGELF
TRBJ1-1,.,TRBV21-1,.,ASSARDRGRVDTEAF
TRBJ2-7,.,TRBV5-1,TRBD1,ASSNRDRGYEQY
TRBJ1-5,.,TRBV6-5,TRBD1,ASSQGQYSNQPQH
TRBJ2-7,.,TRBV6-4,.,ARSFGAHEQY
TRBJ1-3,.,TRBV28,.,ASQRAESSGNTIY
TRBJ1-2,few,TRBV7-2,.,ASSLEGLPTGYT
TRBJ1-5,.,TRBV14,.,ASSRSENQPQH
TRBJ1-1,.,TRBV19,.,ASRRGATEAF
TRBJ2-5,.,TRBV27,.,ASSFLYGETQY
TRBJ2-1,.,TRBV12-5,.,ASGSHRGGRSYNEQF
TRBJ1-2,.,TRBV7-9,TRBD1,ASSLVTGDYGYT
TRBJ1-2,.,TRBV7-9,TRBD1,ASSLEAGGRGGYT
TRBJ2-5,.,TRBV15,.,ATSRDQEGQETQY